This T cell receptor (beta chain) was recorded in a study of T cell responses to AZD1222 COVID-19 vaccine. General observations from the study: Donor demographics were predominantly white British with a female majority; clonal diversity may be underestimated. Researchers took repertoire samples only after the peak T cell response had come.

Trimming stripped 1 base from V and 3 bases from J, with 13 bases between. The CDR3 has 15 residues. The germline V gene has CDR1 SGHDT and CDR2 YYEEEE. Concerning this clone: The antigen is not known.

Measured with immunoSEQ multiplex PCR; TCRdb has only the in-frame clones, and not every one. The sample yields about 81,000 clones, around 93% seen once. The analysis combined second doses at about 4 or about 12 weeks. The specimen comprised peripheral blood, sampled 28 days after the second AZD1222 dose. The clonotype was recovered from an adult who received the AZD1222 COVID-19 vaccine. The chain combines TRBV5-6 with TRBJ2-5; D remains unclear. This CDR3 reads CASSLLGRAEETQYF. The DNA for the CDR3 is TGTGCCAGCAGCTTGCTGGGCCGGGCAGAAGAGACCCAGTACTTC.